The 26 T cell receptor beta chains listed next were all sequenced from one sample in a study of cytomegalovirus exposure and HLA in healthy donors. Vbeta (60) and Jbeta (13) primers were used in the PCR. Sequencing used immunoSEQ multiplex PCR; TCRdb keeps in-frame clones, though not all of them. The sample contains about 110,000 clones, more than 60% of which appear only once. Sample: PBMCs. The receptor set was obtained from a woman in her forties in good health and CMV-seropositive.

The chain couples TRBV18 to TRBJ1-1; 8 nucleotides align to TRBD1. The CDR3 covers 14 residues. The V gene end was trimmed by 5 bases and the J gene end by 1 base; junction bases not matched to a gene: 3. Germline V gene lookup returns CDR1 KGHSH and CDR2 LQKENI. CDR3 nucleotide sequence: TGTGCCAGCTCAAGCAGGGGGCAGAACACTGAAGCTTTCTTT. Translation: CASSSRGQNTEAFF.

The rearrangement links TRBV11-3 to TRBJ1-1; 10 bases are a match to TRBD1. The ends lost 5 bases at V and 0 bases at J; junction bases unmatched: 15. The germline CDR1 and CDR2 sequences are SGHNT and YENEEA. The CDR3 has 19 amino acids. CDR3 coding DNA: TGTGCCAGCAGCCTGCGAAAGTGGGGACAGGGGATCATGAACACTGAAGCTTTCTTT. Translating it yields CASSLRKWGQGIMNTEAFF. Looking up the rest from reference TRBV11-3 and TRBJ1-1 gives the full variable domain: EAGVVQSPRYKIIEKKQPVAFWCNPISGHNTLYWYLQNLGQGPELLIRYENEEAVDDSQLPKDRFSAERLKGVDSTLKIQPAELGDSAVYLCASSLRKWGQGIMNTEAFFGQGTRLTVV.

This clone was detected only once. This chain links TRBV7-9 with TRBJ1-2; tentative D call: TRBD1 (5 bases). V shed 4 bases and J shed 0 bases, with 6 bases lying between them. The CDR3 length is 13 residues. Per germline, CDR1 SEHNR and CDR2 FQNEAQ (reference sequence). DNA of the CDR3: TGTGCCAGCAGCTCGACAGCTAACTATGGCTACACCTTC. Protein: CASSSTANYGYTF.

The CDR3 here is CASSEQWTGNYGYTF. Written as DNA, the CDR3 is TGTGCCAGCAGTGAACAATGGACAGGGAACTATGGCTACACCTTC. The rearrangement joins TRBV6-1 to TRBJ1-2; 8 nucleotides match TRBD1. The CDR3 is 15 residues long. Germline V gives CDR1 MNHNS, CDR2 SASEGT. With V trimmed by 2 bases and J by 2 bases, 4 bases remained unmatched.

This clone was found a few times. The genes are TRBV19 and TRBJ1-1; the match to TRBD1 covers 7 bases. CDR1 is LNHDA, CDR2 SQIVND, per germline (reference sequence). V was pared by 3 bases and J by 6 bases, with 4 bases of the junction left unmatched. This CDR3 spans 13 amino acids. CDR3 bases: TGTGCCAGTAGTATCTTACAGGGGCCTGAAGCTTTCTTT. Protein sequence: CASSILQGPEAFF.

The rearrangement joins TRBV7-9 to TRBJ1-2, with no clear D. Trimming took 1 base from V and 4 from J, leaving 7 bases between them. The CDR3 contains 13 residues. Per the germline V gene, CDR1 is SEHNR and CDR2 is FQNEAQ (reference sequence). CDR3 residues: CASSLEQIYGYTF. CDR3 nucleotides: TGTGCCAGCAGCTTAGAACAGATCTATGGCTACACCTTC.

The CDR3 DNA is TGTGCCAGCTCCAAAGGAGTCAACTATGGCTACACCTTC. It specifies CASSKGVNYGYTF. The chain recombines TRBV9 with TRBJ1-2; D ambiguous. The CDR3 is 13 residues long. V dropped 7 bases and J dropped 2 bases, with 12 bases sitting between them. Germline V lookup: CDR1 SGDLS, CDR2 YYNGEE.

Note on this clone: An end of the junction differs from the germline gene, which may be a read error. Different DNA sequences within this sample yield the same CDR3. The V call is TRBV7-9, the J call TRBJ2-7, with D unresolved. From germline, CDR1 is SEHNR and CDR2 FQNEAQ (reference sequence). The CDR3 loop spans 11 amino acids. The CDR3 sequence: CSSSPGYEQYF. CDR3 sequence (DNA): TGTTCCAGCAGCCCGGGCTACGAGCAGTACTTC.

This chain uses TRBV13 with TRBJ2-7, with TRBD1 as a possible D gene (6 bases). With 5 bases removed from V and 4 bases from J, the gap between germline ends came to 24 bases. Germline V gene data show CDR1 as PRHDT and CDR2 as FYEKMQ (reference sequence). The CDR3 extends over 17 amino acids. The DNA of the CDR3 is TGTGCCAGCAGCACCCGATACCAGGGGAAAGAAACGTACGAGCAGTACTTC. This encodes CASSTRYQGKETYEQYF.

A few counts support this clone. The chain recombines TRBV5-5 with TRBJ2-7, with 8 bases that match TRBD1. The V and J ends lost 1 base and 2 bases, in that order; junction bases with no gene match: 5. Germline CDR1 SGHKS, CDR2 YYEKEE (reference sequence). This CDR3 is 15 amino acids long. CDR3 sequence (DNA): TGTGCCAGCAGCTTGAGGGGGACAGGTCCCTACGAGCAGTACTTC. Encoded protein: CASSLRGTGPYEQYF.

The V gene is TRBV11-2, the J gene TRBJ2-7; 7 positions match TRBD1. Trimming took 1 base from V and 5 from J; bases not matched to a gene: 5. The CDR3 length is 14 residues. Germline V gene data show CDR1 as SGHAT and CDR2 as FQNNGV. The CDR3 DNA reads TGTGCCAGCAGCTTAGTAACAGGGGAACACGAGCAGTACTTC. Its translation: CASSLVTGEHEQYF.

V usage is TRBV11-2 and J usage is TRBJ1-2, with 9 nucleotides matching TRBD1. The junction had 9 bases not matched to a gene; V was cut back by 4 bases and J by 0 bases. The germline V gene has CDR1 SGHAT and CDR2 FQNNGV. The CDR3 is 17 residues long. The CDR3 sequence: CASSSMTGGRTNYGYTF. CDR3 DNA: TGTGCCAGCAGCTCAATGACAGGGGGACGGACTAACTATGGCTACACCTTC.

The V and J genes are TRBV2 and TRBJ2-1; 7 bases are shared with TRBD2. The CDR3 spans 17 residues. Germline V gene sequence: CDR1 SNHLY, CDR2 FYNNEI. Trimming took 0 bases from V and 7 from J; bases not matched to a gene: 12. The CDR3 nucleotides read TGTGCCAGCAGTGAAGCGCTTCGGTGGGAGGGCCAGAATGAGCAGTTCTTC. Translating gives CASSEALRWEGQNEQFF.

The chain employs TRBV7-9 and TRBJ2-5, with 9 bases aligning to TRBD1. There are 14 residues in the CDR3. The J segment lost 4 bases and the V segment lost 5 bases, leaving 5 bases of the junction unmatched. Looked up from germline, CDR1 is SEHNR and CDR2 is FQNEAQ (reference sequence). The CDR3 sequence is CASSRGQGGETQYF. CDR3 nucleotide sequence: TGTGCCAGCAGCCGGGGACAGGGCGGAGAGACCCAGTACTTC.

The chain uses TRBV7-2 and TRBJ1-2; 10 positions match TRBD1. V shed 1 base and J 5 bases; nucleotides not matched to a gene: 7. Germline loops: CDR1 SGHTA, CDR2 FQGNSA. This CDR3 spans 16 amino acids. The CDR3 sequence: CASSLVGQGETYGYTF. CDR3 DNA sequence: TGTGCCAGCAGCTTAGTAGGACAGGGGGAAACTTATGGCTACACCTTC.

The V and J genes are TRBV10-1 and TRBJ2-1, with TRBD2 identical over 10 bases. The CDR3 runs 15 residues. CDR1 is WNHNN and CDR2 is SYGVQD in the germline V gene (reference sequence). The junction had 4 bases not matched to a gene; V was cut back by 1 base and J by 7 bases. CDR3 protein: CASSELLAGVNEQFF. Written as DNA, the CDR3 is TGCGCCAGCAGTGAGTTGCTAGCGGGAGTAAATGAGCAGTTCTTC.

The CDR3 DNA sequence: TGTGCCAGCAGCTTAGCGGCTAGCGGGAGGGCCGAGGAGACCCAGTACTTC. It is translated as CASSLAASGRAEETQYF. The V and J genes are TRBV7-6 and TRBJ2-5; 12 bases map to TRBD2. The CDR3 runs to 17 residues. Per the germline V gene, CDR1 is SGHVS and CDR2 is FNYEAQ. Trimming removed 0 bases from V and 5 bases from J; junction bases left unmatched: 7.

This sequence joins TRBV5-4 and TRBJ2-2; 11 positions agree with TRBD2. The V gene end was trimmed by 2 bases and the J gene end by 5 bases; junction bases not matched to a gene: 2. There are 15 residues in the CDR3. CDR1 and CDR2 from the germline V gene are SGHNT and YYREEE (reference sequence). The CDR3: CASSLLAGVTGELFF. The CDR3 DNA sequence: TGTGCCAGCAGCTTACTAGCGGGAGTAACCGGGGAGCTGTTTTTT.

The rearrangement links TRBV18 to TRBJ1-4, with 7 positions matching TRBD1. Germline assignment: CDR1 KGHSH and CDR2 LQKENI. The CDR3 totals 16 residues. J gave up 5 bases and V 4 bases, and 10 bases lay outside the gene matches. CDR3 protein: CASSQQRTGGNEKLFF. The CDR3, as DNA: TGTGCCAGCTCACAACAGCGGACAGGAGGGAATGAAAAACTGTTTTTT.

The V gene is TRBV11-3, the J gene TRBJ2-7, with D tentatively TRBD1 (6 bases). The germline gives CDR1 SGHNT, CDR2 YENEEA. The CDR3 is 14 residues long. Trimming removed 0 bases from V and 5 bases from J, with 11 bases in between. For the CDR3, the DNA is TGTGCCAGCAGCTTAGATACAGGGAGCCACGAGCAGTACTTC. Translated, it gives CASSLDTGSHEQYF.

The chain has TRBV5-1 and TRBJ2-1; TRBD2 matches at 13 bases. CDR1 SGHRS and CDR2 YFSETQ come from the germline V gene. There are 14 residues in the CDR3. The V segment lost 7 bases and the J segment 7 bases; nucleotides outside the gene matches: 5. CDR3 amino acids: CASYGLAGDNEQFF. The CDR3 nucleotides read TGCGCCAGCTACGGACTAGCGGGGGATAATGAGCAGTTCTTC.

The rearrangement uses TRBV6-6 and TRBJ2-7; TRBD2 is a possible D gene (6 bases). Germline-derived CDR1 and CDR2 are MNHNY and SVGAGI (reference sequence). This CDR3 comprises 13 residues. V dropped 6 bases and J dropped 2 bases, with 11 bases sitting between them. The CDR3 bases are TGTGCCAGCAGAGGGGAGGTTGCCTACGAGCAGTACTTC. Its protein product is CASRGEVAYEQYF.

The genes are TRBV6-5 and TRBJ2-5, with 9 bases fitting TRBD1. Matching the DNA end better, TRBJ2-7 makes the J call doubtful. Per the germline V gene, CDR1 is MNHEY and CDR2 is SVGAGI. The CDR3 loop spans 16 amino acids. The CDR3 region has the DNA TGTGCCAGCAGTTACGCCATCGGGACAGGGAATTACGAGCAGTACTTC. It encodes CASSYAIGTGNYEQYF.

DNA for the CDR3: TGTGCCAGCAGCACCCGGGGGGGGCATTACAATGAGCAGTTCTTC. Translated: CASSTRGGHYNEQFF. The chain links TRBV5-8 to TRBJ2-1, with 8 bases identical to TRBD2. CDR3 size: 15 residues. V was clipped by 4 bases and J by 4 bases; unmatched bases: 7. The germline gives CDR1 SGHTS, CDR2 YDEGEE.

The chain joins TRBV9 to TRBJ2-5; 8 nucleotides line up with TRBD2. V was clipped by 0 bases and J by 5 bases; unmatched bases: 3. Per the germline V gene, CDR1 is SGDLS and CDR2 is YYNGEE. This CDR3 contains 14 residues. CDR3 nucleotide sequence: TGTGCCAGCAGCGTAGCGGGGGGGTTGGAGACCCAGTACTTC. It translates to CASSVAGGLETQYF.

A single count supports this clone. The chain recombines TRBV5-1 with TRBJ2-3; D possibly corresponds to TRBD1 (6 bases). The ends were cut back, 1 base at V and 6 bases at J, with 12 bases in the middle. CDR1 and CDR2 (germline): SGHRS, YFSETQ. CDR3 size: 14 residues. The CDR3 DNA reads as TGCGCCAGCAGCTTGATCCCCAGGGGCGATACGCAGTATTTT. It is translated as CASSLIPRGDTQYF.